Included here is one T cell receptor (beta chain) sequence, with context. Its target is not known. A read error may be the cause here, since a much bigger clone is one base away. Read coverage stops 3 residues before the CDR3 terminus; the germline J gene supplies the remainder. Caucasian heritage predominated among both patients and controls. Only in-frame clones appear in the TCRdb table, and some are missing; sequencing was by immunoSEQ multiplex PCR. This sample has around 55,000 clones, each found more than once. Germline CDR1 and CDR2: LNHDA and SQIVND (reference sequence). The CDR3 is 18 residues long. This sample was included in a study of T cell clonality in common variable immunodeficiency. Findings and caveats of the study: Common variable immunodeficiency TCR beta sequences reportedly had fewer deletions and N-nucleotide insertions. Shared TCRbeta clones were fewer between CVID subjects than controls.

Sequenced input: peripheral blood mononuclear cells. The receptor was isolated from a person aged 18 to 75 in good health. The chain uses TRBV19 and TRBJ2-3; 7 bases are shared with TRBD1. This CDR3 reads CASSMEGTAFYSNQPQYF. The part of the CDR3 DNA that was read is TGTGCCAGTAGTATGGAAGGGACAGCTTTTTATAGCAATCAGCCG.